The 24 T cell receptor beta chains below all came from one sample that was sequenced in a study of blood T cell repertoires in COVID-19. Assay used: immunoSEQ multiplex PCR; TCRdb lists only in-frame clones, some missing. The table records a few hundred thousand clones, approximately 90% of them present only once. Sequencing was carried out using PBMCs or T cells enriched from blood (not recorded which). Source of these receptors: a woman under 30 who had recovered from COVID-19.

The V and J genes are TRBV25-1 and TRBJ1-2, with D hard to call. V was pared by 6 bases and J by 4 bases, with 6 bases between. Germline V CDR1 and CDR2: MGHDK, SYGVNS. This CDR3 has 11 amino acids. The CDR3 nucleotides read TGTGCCAGCAGGGCAGGCTATGGCTACACCTTC. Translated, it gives CASRAGYGYTF.

CDR3 residues: CASSSTQSGPQNTEAFF. CDR3 DNA sequence: TGTGCCAGCAGTTCCACCCAATCTGGGCCCCAGAACACTGAAGCTTTCTTT. The chain combines TRBV27 with TRBJ1-1; no firm D call. The ends were cut back, 4 bases at V and 1 base at J, with 19 bases in the middle. CDR3 length: 17 amino acids. The germline V gene has CDR1 MNHEY and CDR2 SMNVEV (reference sequence).

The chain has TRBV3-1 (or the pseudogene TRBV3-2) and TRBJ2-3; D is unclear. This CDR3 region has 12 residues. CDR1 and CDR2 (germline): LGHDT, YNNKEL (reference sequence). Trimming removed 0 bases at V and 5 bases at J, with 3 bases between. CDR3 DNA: TGTGCCAGCAGCCAAGACCGAGATACGCAGTATTTT. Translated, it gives CASSQDRDTQYF.

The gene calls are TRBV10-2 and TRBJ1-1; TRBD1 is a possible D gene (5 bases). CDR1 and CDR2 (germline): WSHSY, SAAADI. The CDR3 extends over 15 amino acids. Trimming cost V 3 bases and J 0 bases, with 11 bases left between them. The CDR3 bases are TGCGCCAGCAGTGACCCGGACAACCTGAACACTGAAGCTTTCTTT. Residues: CASSDPDNLNTEAFF.

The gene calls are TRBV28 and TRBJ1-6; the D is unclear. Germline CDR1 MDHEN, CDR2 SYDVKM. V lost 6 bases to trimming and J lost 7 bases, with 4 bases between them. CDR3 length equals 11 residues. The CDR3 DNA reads TGTGCCAGCAGCCTAAATTCACCCCTCCACTTT. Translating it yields CASSLNSPLHF.

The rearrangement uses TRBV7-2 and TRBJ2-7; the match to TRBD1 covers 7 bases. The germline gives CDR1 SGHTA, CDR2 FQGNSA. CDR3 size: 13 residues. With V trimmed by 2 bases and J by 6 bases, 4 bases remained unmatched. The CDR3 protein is CASSLRQGSEQYF. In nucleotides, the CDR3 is TGTGCCAGCAGCTTAAGACAGGGCTCCGAGCAGTACTTC.

The CDR3 loop reads CASSSVLSTGNGYTF. In DNA, the CDR3 is TGTGCCAGCAGTTCAGTCCTATCGACAGGGAATGGCTACACCTTC. The chain joins TRBV27 to TRBJ1-2; TRBD1 matches at 7 bases. The CDR3 extends over 15 amino acids. The germline V gene encodes CDR1 MNHEY and CDR2 SMNVEV (reference sequence). The V and J ends lost 4 bases and 6 bases, in that order; junction bases with no gene match: 11.

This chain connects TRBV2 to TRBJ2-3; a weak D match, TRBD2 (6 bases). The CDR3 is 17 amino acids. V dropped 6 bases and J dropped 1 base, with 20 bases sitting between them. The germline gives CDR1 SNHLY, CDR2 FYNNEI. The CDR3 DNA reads TGTGCCAGCAGCCCCAGACTAGGCACCTTTGGCACAGATACGCAGTATTTT. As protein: CASSPRLGTFGTDTQYF.

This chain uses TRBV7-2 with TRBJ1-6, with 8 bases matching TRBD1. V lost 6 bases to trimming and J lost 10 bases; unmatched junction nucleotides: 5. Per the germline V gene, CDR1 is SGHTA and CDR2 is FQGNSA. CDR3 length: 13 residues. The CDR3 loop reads CASSTGGNSPLHF. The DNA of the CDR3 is TGTGCCAGCAGTACAGGGGGTAACTCACCCCTCCACTTT.

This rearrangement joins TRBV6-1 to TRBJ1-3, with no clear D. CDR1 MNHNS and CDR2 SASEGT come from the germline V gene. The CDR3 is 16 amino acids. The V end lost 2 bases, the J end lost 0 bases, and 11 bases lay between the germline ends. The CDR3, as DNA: TGTGCCAGCAGTGAAACGTGGAGTAGCTCTGGAAACACCATATATTTT. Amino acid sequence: CASSETWSSSGNTIYF.

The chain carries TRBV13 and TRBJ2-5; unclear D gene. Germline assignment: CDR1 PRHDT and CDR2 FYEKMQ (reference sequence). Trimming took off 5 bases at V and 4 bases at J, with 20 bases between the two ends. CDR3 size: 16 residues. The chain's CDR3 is CASSPSSHVNRETQYF. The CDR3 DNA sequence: TGTGCCAGCAGCCCCTCGTCACACGTAAATCGAGAGACCCAGTACTTC. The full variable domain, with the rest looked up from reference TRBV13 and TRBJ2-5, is AAGVIQSPRHLIKEKRETATLKCYPIPRHDTVYWYQQGPGQDPQFLISFYEKMQSDKGSIPDRFSAQQFSDYHSELNMSSLELGDSALYFCASSPSSHVNRETQYFGPGTRLLVL.

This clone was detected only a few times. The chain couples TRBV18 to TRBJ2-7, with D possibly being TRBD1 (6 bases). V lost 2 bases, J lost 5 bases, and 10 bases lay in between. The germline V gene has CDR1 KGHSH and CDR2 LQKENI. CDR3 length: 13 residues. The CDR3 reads CASSPSGQNEQYF. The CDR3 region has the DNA TGTGCCAGCTCACCAAGCGGACAGAACGAGCAGTACTTC.

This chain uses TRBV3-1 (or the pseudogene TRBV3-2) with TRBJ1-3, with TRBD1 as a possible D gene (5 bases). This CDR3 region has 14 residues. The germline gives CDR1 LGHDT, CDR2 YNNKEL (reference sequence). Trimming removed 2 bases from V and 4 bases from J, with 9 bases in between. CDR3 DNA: TGTGCCAGCAGCCAACAGGGTTCGGGAAACACCATATATTTT. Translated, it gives CASSQQGSGNTIYF.

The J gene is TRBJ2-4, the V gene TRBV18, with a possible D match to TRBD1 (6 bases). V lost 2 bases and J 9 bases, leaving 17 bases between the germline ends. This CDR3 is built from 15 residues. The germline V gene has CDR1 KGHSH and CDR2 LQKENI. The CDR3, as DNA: TGTGCCAGCTCACCATCGACAGGCTCTGAAAGCATTCAGTACTTC. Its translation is CASSPSTGSESIQYF.

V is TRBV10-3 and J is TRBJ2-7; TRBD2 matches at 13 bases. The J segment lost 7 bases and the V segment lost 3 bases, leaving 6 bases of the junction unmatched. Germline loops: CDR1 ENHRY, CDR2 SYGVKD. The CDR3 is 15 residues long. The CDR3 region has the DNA TGTGCCATCAGTGATGTCACTAGCGGGAGGGGTGAGCAGTACTTC. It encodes CAISDVTSGRGEQYF.

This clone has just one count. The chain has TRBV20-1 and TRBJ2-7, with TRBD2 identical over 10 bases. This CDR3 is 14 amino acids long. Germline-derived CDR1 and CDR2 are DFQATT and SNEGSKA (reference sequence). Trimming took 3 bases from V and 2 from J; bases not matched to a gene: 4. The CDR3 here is CSASSSGGAYEQYF. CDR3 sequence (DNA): TGCAGTGCTAGTTCTAGCGGGGGTGCCTACGAGCAGTACTTC.

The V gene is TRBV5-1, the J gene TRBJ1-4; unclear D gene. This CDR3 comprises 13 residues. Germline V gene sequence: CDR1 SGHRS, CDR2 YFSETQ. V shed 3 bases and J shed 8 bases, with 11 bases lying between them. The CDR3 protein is CASSSHAGEKLFF. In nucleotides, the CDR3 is TGCGCCAGCAGCTCTCACGCGGGCGAAAAACTGTTTTTT. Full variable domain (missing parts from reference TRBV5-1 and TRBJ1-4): KAGVTQTPRYLIKTRGQQVTLSCSPISGHRSVSWYQQTPGQGLQFLFEYFSETQRNKGNFPGRFSGRQFSNSRSEMNVSTLELGDSALYLCASSSHAGEKLFFGSGTQLSVL.

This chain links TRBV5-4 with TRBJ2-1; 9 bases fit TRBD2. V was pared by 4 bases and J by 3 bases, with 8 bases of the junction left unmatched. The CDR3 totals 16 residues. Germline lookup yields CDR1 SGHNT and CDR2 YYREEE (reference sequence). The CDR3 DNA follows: TGTGCCAGCAGCCCCGGTAGCGGGAGCTACTACAATGAGCAGTTCTTC. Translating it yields CASSPGSGSYYNEQFF.

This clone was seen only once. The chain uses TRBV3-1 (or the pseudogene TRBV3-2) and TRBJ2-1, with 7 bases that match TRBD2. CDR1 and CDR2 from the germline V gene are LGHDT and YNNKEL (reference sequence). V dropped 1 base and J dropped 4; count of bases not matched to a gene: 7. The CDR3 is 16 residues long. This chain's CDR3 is CASSQVGEGPYNEQFF. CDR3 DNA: TGTGCCAGCAGCCAAGTAGGGGAGGGCCCTTACAATGAGCAGTTCTTC.

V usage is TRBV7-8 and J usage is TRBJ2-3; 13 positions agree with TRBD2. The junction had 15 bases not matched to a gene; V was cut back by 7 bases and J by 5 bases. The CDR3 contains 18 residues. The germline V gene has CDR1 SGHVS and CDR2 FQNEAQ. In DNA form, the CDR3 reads TGTGCCAGCAAAAAAGGACACACTAGCGGGAGGGCCGGAGATACGCAGTATTTT. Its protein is CASKKGHTSGRAGDTQYF. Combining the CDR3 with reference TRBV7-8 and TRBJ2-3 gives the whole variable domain GAGVSQSPRYKVAKRGQDVALRCDPISGHVSLFWYQQALGQGPEFLTYFQNEAQLDKSGLPSDRFFAERPEGSVSTLKIQRTQQEDSAVYLCASKKGHTSGRAGDTQYFGPGTRLTVL.

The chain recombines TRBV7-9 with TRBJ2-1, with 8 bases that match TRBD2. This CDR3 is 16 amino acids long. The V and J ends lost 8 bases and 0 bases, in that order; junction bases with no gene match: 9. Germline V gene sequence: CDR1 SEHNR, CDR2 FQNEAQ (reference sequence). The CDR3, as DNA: TGTGCCAGCGGGACAAGCGGGGGCGACTCCTACAATGAGCAGTTCTTC. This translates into CASGTSGGDSYNEQFF. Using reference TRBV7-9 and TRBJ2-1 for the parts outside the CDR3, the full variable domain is DTGVSQNPRHKITKRGQNVTFRCDPISEHNRLYWYRQTLGQGPEFLTYFQNEAQLEKSRLLSDRFSAERPKGSFSTLEIQRTEQGDSAMYLCASGTSGGDSYNEQFFGPGTRLTVL.

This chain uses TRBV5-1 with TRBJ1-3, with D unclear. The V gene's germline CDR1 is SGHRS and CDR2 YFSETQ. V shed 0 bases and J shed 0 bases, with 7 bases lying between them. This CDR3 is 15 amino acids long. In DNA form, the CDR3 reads TGCGCCAGCAGCTTGGACGGGATCTCTGGAAACACCATATATTTT. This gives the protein CASSLDGISGNTIYF.

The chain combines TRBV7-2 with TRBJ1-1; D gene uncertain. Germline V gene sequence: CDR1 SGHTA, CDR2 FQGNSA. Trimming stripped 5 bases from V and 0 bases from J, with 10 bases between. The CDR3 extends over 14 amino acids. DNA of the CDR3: TGTGCCAGCAGCCCCCGACTACTGAACACTGAAGCTTTCTTT. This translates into CASSPRLLNTEAFF.

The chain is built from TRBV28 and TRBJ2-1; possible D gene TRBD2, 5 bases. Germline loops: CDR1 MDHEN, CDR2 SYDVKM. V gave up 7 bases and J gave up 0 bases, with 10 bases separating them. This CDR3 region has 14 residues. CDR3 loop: CASIPRDSYNEQFF. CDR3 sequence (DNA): TGTGCCAGCATTCCGAGGGACTCCTACAATGAGCAGTTCTTC.